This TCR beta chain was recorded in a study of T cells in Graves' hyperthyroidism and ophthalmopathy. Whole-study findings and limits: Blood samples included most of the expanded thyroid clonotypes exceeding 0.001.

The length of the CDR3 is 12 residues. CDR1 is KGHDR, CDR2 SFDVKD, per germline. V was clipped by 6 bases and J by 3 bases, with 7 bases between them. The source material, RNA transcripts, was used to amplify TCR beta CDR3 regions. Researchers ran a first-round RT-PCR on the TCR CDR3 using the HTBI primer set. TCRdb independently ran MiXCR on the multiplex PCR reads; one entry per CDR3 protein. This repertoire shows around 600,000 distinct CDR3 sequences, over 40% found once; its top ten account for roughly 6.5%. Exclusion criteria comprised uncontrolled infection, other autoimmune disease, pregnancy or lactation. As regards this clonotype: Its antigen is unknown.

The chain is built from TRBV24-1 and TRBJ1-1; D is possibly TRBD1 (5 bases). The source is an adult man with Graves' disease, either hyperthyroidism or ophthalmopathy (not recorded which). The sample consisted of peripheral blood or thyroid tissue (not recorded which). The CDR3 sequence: CATSRGDTEAFF. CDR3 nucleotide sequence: TGTGCCACCAGTCGGGGCGACACTGAAGCTTTCTTT.